These 6 T cell receptor beta chains came from one sample sequenced in a study of blood T cells in healthy people across ages. Primers used in a second PCR of roughly 7 to 12 cycles were a sample-barcoded 5' primer and a J-beta primer mix. TCRdb re-derived calls from the 5' RACE reads in MiXCR, one entry per CDR3 protein. The sample includes approximately 1.5 million distinct CDR3 sequences, 40% to 45% seen only once; the top ten take about 3.8%. The material sequenced was blood. The receptors here all came from a young woman in good health.

In its sample, this clonotype was seen a few times. V is TRBV29-1 and J is TRBJ2-3, with D tentatively TRBD2 (5 bases). Trimming removed 5 bases from V and 6 bases from J, with 15 bases in between. The germline gives CDR1 SQVTM, CDR2 ANQGSEA. The CDR3 covers 13 residues. The CDR3 nucleotides read TGCAGCGTTCCTGGTGACTATTCTGATACGCAGTATTTT. Its protein product is CSVPGDYSDTQYF.

The V gene is TRBV3-1, the J gene TRBJ1-1; tentatively, D is TRBD1 (5 bases). Trimming took 4 bases from V and 7 from J, leaving 10 bases between them. There are 12 residues in the CDR3. Per the germline V gene, CDR1 is LGHDT and CDR2 is YNNKEL (reference sequence). CDR3 protein: CASSLGHYEAFF. CDR3 bases: TGTGCCAGCAGCCTTGGACACTATGAAGCTTTCTTT. The whole variable domain, filled in from reference TRBV3-1 and TRBJ1-1, reads DTAVSQTPKYLVTQMGNDKSIKCEQNLGHDTMYWYKQDSKKFLKIMFSYNNKELIINETVPNRFSPKSPDKAHLNLHINSLELGDSAVYFCASSLGHYEAFFGQGTRLTVV.

There are a few counts of this clonotype. The chain combines TRBV2 with TRBJ1-2; D may be TRBD1 (6 bases). CDR1 is SNHLY, CDR2 FYNNEI, per germline. The CDR3 runs 15 residues. Trimming stripped 3 bases from V and 4 bases from J, with 15 bases between. In DNA, the CDR3 is TGTGCCAGCAGTGAGTGGGGGGCGCGGGTCTATGGCTACACCTTC. Encoded protein: CASSEWGARVYGYTF.

This sequence joins TRBV4-2 and TRBJ2-7; D is perhaps TRBD1 or TRBD2 (5 bases each). Deletions cut 5 bases from V and 12 bases from J, with 20 bases between. CDR1 is LGHNA and CDR2 is YNFKEQ in the germline V gene. The CDR3 is 13 amino acids. The CDR3 region is CASSTSRRDVRYF. In DNA, the CDR3 is TGTGCCAGCAGCACCTCACGCAGGGACGTAAGGTACTTC.

V is TRBV20-1 and J is TRBJ2-4; 7 bases are shared with TRBD1. The DNA end lines up better with TRBJ2-7; the J call may be wrong. The CDR3 length is 14 residues. Germline lookup yields CDR1 DFQATT and CDR2 SNEGSKA (reference sequence). CDR3 loop: CSARAMTGSYEQYF. The CDR3 coding sequence is TGCAGTGCTAGGGCAATGACAGGGTCCTACGAGCAGTACTTC.

This clonotype was picked up many times. V and J are TRBV3-1 and TRBJ2-1; D uncertain. The germline V gene has CDR1 LGHDT and CDR2 YNNKEL (reference sequence). The CDR3 sequence is 15 residues long. Trimming took off 0 bases at V and 4 bases at J, with 10 bases between the two ends. CDR3 sequence: CASSQDRQQYNEQFF. Written as DNA, the CDR3 is TGTGCCAGCAGCCAAGATCGCCAGCAGTACAATGAGCAGTTCTTC.